This T cell receptor (beta chain) is drawn from a study of blood T cell repertoires in COVID-19. Study in general: Whether acute or convalescent, the COVID-19 samples came from the United States, Italy and Spain. PBMCs, B-cell-depleted T cells, or T cells were the source of the cDNA or gDNA that made up the material.

Original data processing: Reference gene primer amplification in the assay estimated nucleated cell counts. The method was immunoSEQ multiplex PCR; TCRdb's version includes in-frame clones alone and lacks a portion of them. The V and J calls and clone size were taken over from that table, and D and trimming were inferred from the DNA. Here the sample spans roughly 65,000 clones, about three quarters being singletons. Germline assignment: CDR1 MDHEN and CDR2 SYDVKM. The CDR3 totals 14 residues. Trimming took 5 bases from V and 3 from J, leaving 11 bases between them. The sequencing input was peripheral blood. The sequence derives from a man older than 75 with acute or convalescent COVID-19. The rearrangement joins TRBV28 to TRBJ1-5; tentative D call: TRBD1 (6 bases). CDR3 sequence reads: CASSTDSFNQPQHF. CDR3 sequence (DNA): TGTGCCAGCAGTACGGACAGTTTCAATCAGCCCCAGCATTTT.